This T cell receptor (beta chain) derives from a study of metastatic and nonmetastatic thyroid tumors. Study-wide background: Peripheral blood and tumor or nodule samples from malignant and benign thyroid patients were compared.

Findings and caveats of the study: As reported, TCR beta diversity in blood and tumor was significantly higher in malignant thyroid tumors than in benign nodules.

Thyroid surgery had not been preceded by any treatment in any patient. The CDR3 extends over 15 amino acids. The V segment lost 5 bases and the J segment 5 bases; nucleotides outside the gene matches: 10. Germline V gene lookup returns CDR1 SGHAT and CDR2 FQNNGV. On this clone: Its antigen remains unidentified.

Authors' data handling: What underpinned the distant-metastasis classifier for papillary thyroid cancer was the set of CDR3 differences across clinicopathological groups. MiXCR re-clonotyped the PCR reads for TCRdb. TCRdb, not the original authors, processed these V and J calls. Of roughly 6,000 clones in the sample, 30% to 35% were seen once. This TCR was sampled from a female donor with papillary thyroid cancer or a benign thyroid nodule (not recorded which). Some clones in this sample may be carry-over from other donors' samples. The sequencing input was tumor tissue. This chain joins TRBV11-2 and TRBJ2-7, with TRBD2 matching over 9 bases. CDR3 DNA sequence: TGTGCCAGCAGCCTCCTGTCGGGACTAGCAAACGAGCAGTACTTC. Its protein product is CASSLLSGLANEQYF. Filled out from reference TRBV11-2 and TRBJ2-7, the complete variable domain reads EAGVAQSPRYKIIEKRQSVAFWCNPISGHATLYWYQQILGQGPKLLIQFQNNGVVDDSQLPKDRFSAERLKGVDSTLKIQPAKLEDSAVYLCASSLLSGLANEQYFGPGTRLTVT.